The source of this TCR beta chain is a study of beta chain features in type 1 diabetes. Study-level information: Cell yields, gender and age were similar in healthy donors and patients.

This clone was seen a handful of times. Its antigen is unidentified. The CDR3 sequence is 13 residues long. Germline assignment: CDR1 SGHDT and CDR2 YYEEEE. The entirety of the isolated RNA underwent reverse transcription, so expressed TCRB transcripts were sequenced. Using immunoSEQ multiplex PCR, the repertoire was profiled, and TCRdb retains in-frame clones only, with some absent. Of 680,000 or so clones listed, 15% to 19% are singletons. General observations from the study: Patients with Type 1 diabetes showed moderately but significantly shorter TCRB CDR3s in all four CD4+ subsets.

The sequence derives from a man younger than 35 in good health. Sample: naive CD4+ T cells from blood. This chain uses TRBV5-6 with TRBJ2-5; D gene unclear. Judging by the DNA end, TRBJ2-7 fits better; the J call may be wrong. The CDR3 DNA is TGTGCCAGCAGCACGTCCAGGACGCGCGAGCAGTACTTC. Translating gives CASSTSRTREQYF.